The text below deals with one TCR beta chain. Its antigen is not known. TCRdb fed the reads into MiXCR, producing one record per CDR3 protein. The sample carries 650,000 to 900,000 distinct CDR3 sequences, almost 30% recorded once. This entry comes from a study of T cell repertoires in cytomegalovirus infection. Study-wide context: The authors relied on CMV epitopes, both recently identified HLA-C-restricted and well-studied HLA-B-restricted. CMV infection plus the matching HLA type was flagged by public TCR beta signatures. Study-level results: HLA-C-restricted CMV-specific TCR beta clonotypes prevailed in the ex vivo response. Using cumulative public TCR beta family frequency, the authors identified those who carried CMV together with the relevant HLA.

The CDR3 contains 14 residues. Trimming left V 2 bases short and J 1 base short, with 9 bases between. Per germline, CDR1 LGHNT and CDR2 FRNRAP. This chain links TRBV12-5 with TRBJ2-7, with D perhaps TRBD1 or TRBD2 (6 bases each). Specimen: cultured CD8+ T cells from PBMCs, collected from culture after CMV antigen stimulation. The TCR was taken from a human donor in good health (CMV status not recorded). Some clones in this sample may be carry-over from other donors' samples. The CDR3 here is CASGLRGASYEQYF. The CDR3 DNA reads TGTGCTAGTGGTTTGAGGGGGGCTTCCTACGAGCAGTACTTC.